This T cell receptor beta chain was observed in a study of cytomegalovirus exposure and HLA in healthy donors. Among the donors, all were healthy bone marrow donors. The study ran its PCR with 60 Vbeta and 13 Jbeta primers. TCRdb keeps only in-frame clones here, not all; method: immunoSEQ multiplex PCR. Of roughly 55,000 clones in the sample, more than 65% were seen once. The germline V and J ends were trimmed by 5 bases and 5 bases, with 15 bases remaining between them. The germline gives CDR1 SQVTM, CDR2 ANQGSEA. The CDR3 runs to 14 residues. V usage is TRBV29-1 and J usage is TRBJ2-2, with D tentatively TRBD1 (5 bases). Material: PBMCs. This TCR was sampled from a middle-aged man in good health and CMV-seropositive. CDR3 sequence reads: CSVKTGMRTGELFF. In DNA form, the CDR3 reads TGCAGCGTTAAAACAGGAATGCGAACCGGGGAGCTGTTTTTT.